A selection of T cell receptor beta chains follows, all from one sample in a study of CD8 T cells in ankylosing spondylitis. TCRdb redid the calling of the 5' RACE reads with MiXCR, one entry per CDR3 protein. The repertoire consists of around 490,000 distinct CDR3 sequences, with about 5.4% occurring once and the leading ten covering approximately 3.5%. The sample taken for sequencing was blood, either unsorted or a sorted T cell fraction (not recorded which). The receptors shown here come from a male donor with ankylosing spondylitis. CDR3s include the opening cysteine and the closing phenylalanine or tryptophan. A D gene is named only where the DNA matches it firmly. A row's size may be missing; if present it is once, few, many or a size class.

v_gene: TRBV4-3
j_gene: TRBJ1-1
abundance: many
d_gene: .
CDR3aa: CASSQDRGRPNTEAFF
CDR3nt: TGCGCCAGCAGCCAAGATCGGGGGCGACCGAACACTGAAGCTTTCTTT

v_gene: TRBV20-1
j_gene: TRBJ1-1
abundance: many
d_gene: .
CDR3aa: CSARDLASEAFF
CDR3nt: TGCAGTGCTAGAGATCTCGCGAGTGAAGCTTTCTTT

v_gene: TRBV12-5
j_gene: TRBJ2-5
abundance: .
d_gene: .
CDR3aa: CAAWGRAFPETQYF
CDR3nt: TGTGCTGCCTGGGGGCGGGCGTTTCCAGAGACCCAGTACTTC

v_gene: TRBV20-1
j_gene: TRBJ1-2
abundance: many
d_gene: .
CDR3aa: CSVRTQVRGYTF
CDR3nt: TGCAGTGTTAGGACCCAGGTCAGGGGCTACACCTTC

v_gene: TRBV7-2
j_gene: TRBJ2-1
abundance: few
d_gene: .
CDR3aa: CASSSTAYNEQFF
CDR3nt: TGTGCCAGCAGCTCGACGGCTTACAATGAGCAGTTCTTC

v_gene: TRBV9
j_gene: TRBJ1-6
abundance: .
d_gene: TRBD1
CDR3aa: CASSVVGTEGSPLHF
CDR3nt: TGTGCCAGCAGCGTAGTCGGGACAGAGGGTTCACCCCTCCACTTT

v_gene: TRBV29-1
j_gene: TRBJ2-1
abundance: many
d_gene: TRBD1
CDR3aa: CSVYGVRGQGPPGYNEQFF
CDR3nt: TGCAGCGTCTACGGAGTACGGGGACAGGGGCCCCCCGGCTACAATGAGCAGTTCTTC

v_gene: TRBV25-1
j_gene: TRBJ2-5
abundance: .
d_gene: .
CDR3aa: CAIPLPQETQYF
CDR3nt: TGTGCCATCCCCCTGCCCCAAGAGACCCAGTACTTC

v_gene: TRBV9
j_gene: TRBJ2-7
abundance: many
d_gene: TRBD1
CDR3aa: CASSSGGWADEQYF
CDR3nt: TGTGCCAGCAGCTCAGGGGGCTGGGCGGACGAGCAGTACTTC

v_gene: TRBV11-2
j_gene: TRBJ1-2
abundance: many
d_gene: .
CDR3aa: CASSSGSPGGYTF
CDR3nt: TGTGCCAGCAGCTCCGGCTCGCCGGGTGGCTACACCTTC

v_gene: TRBV20-1
j_gene: TRBJ2-7
abundance: many
d_gene: .
CDR3aa: CSASGNEQYF
CDR3nt: TGCAGTGCTAGTGGAAACGAGCAGTACTTC

v_gene: TRBV28
j_gene: TRBJ2-7
abundance: .
d_gene: .
CDR3aa: CASRGLGSYEQYF
CDR3nt: TGTGCCAGCCGGGGTCTCGGGAGTTACGAGCAGTACTTC

v_gene: TRBV7-9
j_gene: TRBJ1-2
abundance: many
d_gene: TRBD1
CDR3aa: CASSLAERTGKGYTF
CDR3nt: TGTGCCAGCAGCTTAGCCGAGAGGACAGGGAAAGGCTACACCTTC

v_gene: TRBV6-5
j_gene: TRBJ1-4
abundance: many
d_gene: .
CDR3aa: CASSYTPGEKLFF
CDR3nt: TGTGCCAGCAGTTACACCCCCGGTGAAAAACTGTTTTTT

v_gene: TRBV4-1
j_gene: TRBJ1-6
abundance: few
d_gene: .
CDR3aa: CASSQGLTASSYNSPLHF
CDR3nt: TGCGCCAGCAGCCAAGGTCTAACGGCGAGCTCCTATAATTCACCCCTCCACTTT

v_gene: TRBV5-1
j_gene: TRBJ1-1
abundance: many
d_gene: .
CDR3aa: CASSLALGRGTEAFF
CDR3nt: TGCGCCAGCAGCTTGGCTCTGGGGCGAGGGACTGAAGCTTTCTTT

v_gene: TRBV12-3/TRBV12-4
j_gene: TRBJ2-2
abundance: many
d_gene: .
CDR3aa: CASSLNSWNTGELFF
CDR3nt: TGTGCCAGCAGTTTGAACAGCTGGAACACCGGGGAGCTGTTTTTT

v_gene: TRBV7-3
j_gene: TRBJ2-7
abundance: .
d_gene: TRBD1
CDR3aa: CASSLSSGTAAYEQYF
CDR3nt: TGTGCCAGCAGCTTATCCTCCGGGACAGCGGCCTACGAGCAGTACTTC

v_gene: TRBV6-5
j_gene: TRBJ1-6
abundance: .
d_gene: .
CDR3aa: CASSPGHGVLHF
CDR3nt: TGTGCCAGCAGTCCGGGCCACGGGGTCCTCCACTTT

v_gene: TRBV7-2
j_gene: TRBJ1-1
abundance: many
d_gene: .
CDR3aa: CASSQRASNTEAFF
CDR3nt: TGTGCCAGCAGCCAGCGGGCCTCGAACACTGAAGCTTTCTTT

v_gene: TRBV5-1
j_gene: TRBJ2-7
abundance: .
d_gene: TRBD2
CDR3aa: CASSSRGEYEQYF
CDR3nt: TGCGCCAGCAGCTCTCGGGGGGAGTACGAGCAGTACTTC

v_gene: TRBV28
j_gene: TRBJ2-1
abundance: many
d_gene: .
CDR3aa: CASSLGTGDYNEQFF
CDR3nt: TGTGCCAGCAGCTTAGGGACCGGCGATTACAATGAGCAGTTCTTC

v_gene: TRBV27
j_gene: TRBJ2-7
abundance: many
d_gene: .
CDR3aa: CASSLSPLGEQYF
CDR3nt: TGTGCCAGCAGTTTATCTCCCCTGGGGGAGCAGTACTTC

v_gene: TRBV4-3
j_gene: TRBJ2-1
abundance: many
d_gene: .
CDR3aa: CASSLSPGTRGDEQFF
CDR3nt: TGCGCCAGCAGCCTTTCCCCGGGGACCCGAGGGGATGAGCAGTTCTTC

v_gene: TRBV12-3/TRBV12-4
j_gene: TRBJ2-4
abundance: many
d_gene: TRBD1
CDR3aa: CASSPRPGQGNIQYF
CDR3nt: TGTGCCAGCAGTCCTCGACCGGGACAGGGAAACATTCAGTACTTC

v_gene: TRBV20-1
j_gene: TRBJ2-3
abundance: few
d_gene: .
CDR3aa: CSARDAGIGTDTQYF
CDR3nt: TGCAGTGCTAGAGATGCAGGAATTGGCACAGATACGCAGTATTTT

v_gene: TRBV20-1
j_gene: TRBJ1-2
abundance: many
d_gene: .
CDR3aa: CSAGDGGVYGYTF
CDR3nt: TGCAGTGCTGGGGACGGGGGGGTCTATGGCTACACCTTC

v_gene: TRBV6-5
j_gene: TRBJ1-2
abundance: many
d_gene: .
CDR3aa: CASRTPNYGYTF
CDR3nt: TGTGCCAGCAGGACACCGAACTATGGCTACACCTTC

v_gene: TRBV4-3
j_gene: TRBJ1-1
abundance: .
d_gene: .
CDR3aa: CASSQDWAAYTEAFF
CDR3nt: TGCGCCAGCAGCCAAGATTGGGCAGCCTACACTGAAGCTTTCTTT

v_gene: TRBV24-1
j_gene: TRBJ2-2
abundance: .
d_gene: TRBD1
CDR3aa: CATSEPTGTVNTGELFF
CDR3nt: TGTGCCACCAGTGAGCCGACCGGGACAGTGAACACCGGGGAGCTGTTTTTT

v_gene: TRBV29-1
j_gene: TRBJ1-1
abundance: many
d_gene: .
CDR3aa: CSVERPLNTEAFF
CDR3nt: TGCAGCGTAGAACGACCGCTGAACACTGAAGCTTTCTTT

v_gene: TRBV4-3
j_gene: TRBJ2-7
abundance: many
d_gene: TRBD2
CDR3aa: CASSQVLAGSDEQYF
CDR3nt: TGCGCCAGCAGCCAAGTTCTAGCGGGGTCCGACGAGCAGTACTTC

v_gene: TRBV28
j_gene: TRBJ2-7
abundance: many
d_gene: TRBD1
CDR3aa: CASRTGGTIYEQYF
CDR3nt: TGTGCCAGCAGGACAGGGGGAACAATTTACGAGCAGTACTTC

v_gene: TRBV6-1
j_gene: TRBJ2-3
abundance: many
d_gene: TRBD2
CDR3aa: CASSILSGRDTDTQYF
CDR3nt: TGTGCCAGCAGCATCCTTAGCGGGAGGGACACAGATACGCAGTATTTT

v_gene: TRBV18
j_gene: TRBJ2-7
abundance: .
d_gene: TRBD1
CDR3aa: CASSPTVPRQGESYEQYF
CDR3nt: TGTGCCAGCTCACCAACGGTACCCAGACAGGGGGAATCCTACGAGCAGTACTTC

v_gene: TRBV7-9
j_gene: TRBJ1-4
abundance: many
d_gene: .
CDR3aa: CASSLAGLSNEKLFF
CDR3nt: TGTGCCAGCAGCTTAGCCGGCCTATCCAATGAAAAACTGTTTTTT

v_gene: TRBV12-3/TRBV12-4
j_gene: TRBJ2-5
abundance: many
d_gene: .
CDR3aa: CASSLGIGQQETQYF
CDR3nt: TGTGCCAGCAGTTTAGGAATCGGACAGCAAGAGACCCAGTACTTC

v_gene: TRBV20-1
j_gene: TRBJ1-1
abundance: many
d_gene: .
CDR3aa: CSARDPETGNTEAFF
CDR3nt: TGCAGTGCTAGAGATCCAGAGACAGGCAACACTGAAGCTTTCTTT

v_gene: TRBV27
j_gene: TRBJ2-3
abundance: .
d_gene: .
CDR3aa: CASSPSGGERVDTQYF
CDR3nt: TGTGCCAGCAGTCCCTCAGGCGGTGAGAGGGTAGATACGCAGTATTTT

v_gene: TRBV9
j_gene: TRBJ2-5
abundance: few
d_gene: TRBD2
CDR3aa: CASSVRGRLQETQYF
CDR3nt: TGTGCCAGCAGCGTCCGCGGGAGGCTCCAAGAGACCCAGTACTTC

v_gene: TRBV21-1
j_gene: TRBJ2-5
abundance: .
d_gene: .
CDR3aa: CASSKTRHVETQYF
CDR3nt: TGTGCCAGCAGCAAAACCAGGCACGTAGAGACCCAGTACTTC

v_gene: TRBV5-1
j_gene: TRBJ2-7
abundance: many
d_gene: .
CDR3aa: CATSPGGTYEQYF
CDR3nt: TGCGCCACCTCTCCGGGCGGAACCTACGAGCAGTACTTC